The clone carrying this T cell receptor beta chain was seen a handful of times. Its matching antigen is unknown. This sample was included in a study of blood T cells in healthy people across ages. Study in general: Template switching recovered approximately one barcoded beta molecule for every two T cells. Study observations and caveats: Getting older went along with TCR beta diversity per million T cells dropping roughly linearly.

The CDR3 consists of 14 residues. Germline values: CDR1 SGDLS, CDR2 YYNGEE. Trimming shortened V by 1 base and J by 6 bases, and 13 bases separated the two germline ends. A second PCR, run for about 7 to 11 cycles, used a sample-barcoded 5' primer plus a J-beta primer mix. Researchers report that a template-switch adaptor with 12 random nucleotides tagged each cDNA molecule. Using its own MiXCR run on the 5' RACE reads, TCRdb lists one record per CDR3 protein. This sample carries 1.5 million to 2 million distinct CDR3 sequences, around half of them seen once, and the ten largest clones take approximately 2%.

Sequenced sample: blood. The chain uses TRBV9 and TRBJ1-2; D unresolved. The clonotype was recovered from a woman aged 40 to 50 in good health. The CDR3 bases are TGTGCCAGCAGCGTAAGTTCCAGGAGGAATGGCTACACCTTC. Its protein product is CASSVSSRRNGYTF.